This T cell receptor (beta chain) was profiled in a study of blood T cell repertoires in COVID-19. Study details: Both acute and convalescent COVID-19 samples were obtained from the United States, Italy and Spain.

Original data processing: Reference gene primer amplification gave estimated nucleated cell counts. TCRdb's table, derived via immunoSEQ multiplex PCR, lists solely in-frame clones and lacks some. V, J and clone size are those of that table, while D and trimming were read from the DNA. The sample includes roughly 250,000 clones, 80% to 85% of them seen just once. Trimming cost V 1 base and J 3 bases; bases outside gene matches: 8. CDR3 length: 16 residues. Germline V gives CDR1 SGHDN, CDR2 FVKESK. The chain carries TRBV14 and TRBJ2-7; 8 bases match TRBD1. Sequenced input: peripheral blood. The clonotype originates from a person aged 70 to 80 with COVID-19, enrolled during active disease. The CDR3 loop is CASSQGLRTGFYEQYF. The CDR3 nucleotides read TGTGCCAGCAGCCAAGGGCTCCGGACAGGGTTCTACGAGCAGTACTTC.